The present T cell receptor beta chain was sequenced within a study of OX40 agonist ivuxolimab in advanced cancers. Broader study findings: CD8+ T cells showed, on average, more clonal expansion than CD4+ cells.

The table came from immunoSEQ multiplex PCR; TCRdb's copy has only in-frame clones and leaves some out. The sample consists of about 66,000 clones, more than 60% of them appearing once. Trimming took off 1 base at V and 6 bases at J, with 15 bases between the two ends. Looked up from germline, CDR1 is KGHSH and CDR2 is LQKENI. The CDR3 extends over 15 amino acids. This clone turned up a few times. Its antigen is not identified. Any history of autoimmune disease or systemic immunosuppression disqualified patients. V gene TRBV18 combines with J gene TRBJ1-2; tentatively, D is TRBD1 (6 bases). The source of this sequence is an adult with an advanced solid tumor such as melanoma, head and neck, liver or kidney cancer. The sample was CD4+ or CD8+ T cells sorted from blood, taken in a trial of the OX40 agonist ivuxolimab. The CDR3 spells CASSPLTGTGDGYTF. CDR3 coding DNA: TGTGCCAGCTCACCACTCACAGGGACGGGCGATGGCTACACCTTC.